In this sample, the clone carrying this TCR beta chain turned up once. CDR1 is MDHEN and CDR2 is SYDVKM in the germline V gene. The CDR3 contains 17 residues. V lost 3 bases, J lost 4 bases, and 16 bases lay in between. A mixed TRB-A/B primer pool amplified rearranged TRB by multiplex touch-down PCR. TCRdb recomputed calls from the multiplex PCR reads with MiXCR, one row per CDR3 protein. Of 1,200 or so distinct CDR3 sequences in the sample, 15% to 25% were seen once. Peripheral blood genomic DNA, not sorted cells or RNA, was the template. The source of the sample is a study of T cell repertoires in aging, cancer and after chemotherapy.

This clonotype originated in a human donor with a solid tumor. The material sequenced was blood. The chain combines TRBV28 with TRBJ1-6, with a weak D call TRBD1 (5 bases). The CDR3 sequence: CASSFKTMGRYNSPLHF. The CDR3 nucleotides are TGTGCCAGCAGTTTCAAAACTATGGGACGGTATAATTCACCCCTCCACTTT.